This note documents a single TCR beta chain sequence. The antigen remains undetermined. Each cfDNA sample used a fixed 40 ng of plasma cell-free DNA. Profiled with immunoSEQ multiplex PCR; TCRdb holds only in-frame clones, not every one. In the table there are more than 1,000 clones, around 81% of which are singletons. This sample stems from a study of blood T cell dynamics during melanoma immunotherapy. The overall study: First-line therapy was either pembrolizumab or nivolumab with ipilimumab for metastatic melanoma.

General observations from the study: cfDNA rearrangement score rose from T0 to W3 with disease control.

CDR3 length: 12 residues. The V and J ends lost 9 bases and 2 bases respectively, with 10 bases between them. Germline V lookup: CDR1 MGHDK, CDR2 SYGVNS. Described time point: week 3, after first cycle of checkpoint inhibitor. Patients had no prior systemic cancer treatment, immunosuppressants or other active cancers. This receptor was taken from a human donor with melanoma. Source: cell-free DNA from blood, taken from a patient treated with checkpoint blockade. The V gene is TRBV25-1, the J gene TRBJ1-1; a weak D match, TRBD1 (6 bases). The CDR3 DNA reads TGTGCCAGTGGACAGTTAAACACTGAAGCTTTCTTT. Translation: CASGQLNTEAFF.